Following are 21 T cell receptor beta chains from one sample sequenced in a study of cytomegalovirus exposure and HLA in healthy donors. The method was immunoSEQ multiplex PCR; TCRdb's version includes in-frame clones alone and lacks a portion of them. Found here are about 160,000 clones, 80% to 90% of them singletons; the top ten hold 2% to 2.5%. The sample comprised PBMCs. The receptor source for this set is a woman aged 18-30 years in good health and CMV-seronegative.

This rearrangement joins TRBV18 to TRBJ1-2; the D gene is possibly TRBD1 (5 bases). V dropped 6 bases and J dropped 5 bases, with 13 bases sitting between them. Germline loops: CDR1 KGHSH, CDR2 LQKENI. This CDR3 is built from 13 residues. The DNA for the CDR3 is TGTGCCAGCTCTCCGGGGGACGGGTATGGCTACACCTTC. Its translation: CASSPGDGYGYTF. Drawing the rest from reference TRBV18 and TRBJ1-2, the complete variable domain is NAGVMQNPRHLVRRRGQEARLRCSPMKGHSHVYWYRQLPEEGLKFMVYLQKENIIDESGMPKERFSAEFPKEGPSILRIQQVVRGDSAAYFCASSPGDGYGYTFGSGTRLTVV.

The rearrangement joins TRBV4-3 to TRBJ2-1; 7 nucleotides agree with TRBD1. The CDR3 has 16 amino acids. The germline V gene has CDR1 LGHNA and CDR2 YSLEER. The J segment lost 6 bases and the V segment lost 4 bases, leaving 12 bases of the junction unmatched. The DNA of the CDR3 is TGCGCCAGCAGCCCCGCTGGGGAGACAGGGCGCAATGAGCAGTTCTTC. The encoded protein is CASSPAGETGRNEQFF.

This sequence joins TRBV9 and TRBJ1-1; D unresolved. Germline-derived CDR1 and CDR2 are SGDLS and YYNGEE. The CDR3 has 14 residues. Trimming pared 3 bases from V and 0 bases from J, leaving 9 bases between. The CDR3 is CASSARLMNTEAFF. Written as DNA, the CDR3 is TGTGCCAGCAGCGCCCGGTTAATGAACACTGAAGCTTTCTTT.

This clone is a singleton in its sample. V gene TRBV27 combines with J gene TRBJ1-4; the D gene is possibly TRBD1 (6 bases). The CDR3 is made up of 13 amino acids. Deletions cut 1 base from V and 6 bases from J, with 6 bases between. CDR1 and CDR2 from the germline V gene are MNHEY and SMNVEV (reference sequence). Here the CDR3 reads CASSLYRDEKLFF. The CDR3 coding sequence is TGTGCCAGCAGTTTATACAGGGATGAAAAACTGTTTTTT.

CDR3 residues: CSVGHWVAFF. The CDR3 coding sequence is TGCAGCGTGGGCCACTGGGTGGCTTTCTTT. The chain uses TRBV29-1 and TRBJ1-1, with no clear D. The CDR3 covers 10 residues. Germline CDR1 reads SQVTM; CDR2 reads ANQGSEA. The V and J ends lost 6 bases and 11 bases respectively, with 13 bases between them.

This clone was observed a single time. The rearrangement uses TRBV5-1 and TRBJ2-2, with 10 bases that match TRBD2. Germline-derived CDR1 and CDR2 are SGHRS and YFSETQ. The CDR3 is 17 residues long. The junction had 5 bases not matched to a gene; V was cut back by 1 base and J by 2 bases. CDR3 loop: CASSLNLAGANTGELFF. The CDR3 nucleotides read TGCGCCAGCAGCTTGAATCTAGCGGGGGCCAACACCGGGGAGCTGTTTTTT. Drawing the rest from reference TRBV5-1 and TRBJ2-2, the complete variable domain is KAGVTQTPRYLIKTRGQQVTLSCSPISGHRSVSWYQQTPGQGLQFLFEYFSETQRNKGNFPGRFSGRQFSNSRSEMNVSTLELGDSALYLCASSLNLAGANTGELFFGEGSRLTVL.

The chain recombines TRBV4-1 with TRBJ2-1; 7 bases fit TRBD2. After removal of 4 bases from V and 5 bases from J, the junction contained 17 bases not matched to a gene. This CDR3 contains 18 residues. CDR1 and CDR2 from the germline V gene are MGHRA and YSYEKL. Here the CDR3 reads CASSPTSVTGPDNNEQFF. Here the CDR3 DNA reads TGCGCCAGCAGCCCCACTAGCGTCACAGGCCCGGATAACAATGAGCAGTTCTTC.

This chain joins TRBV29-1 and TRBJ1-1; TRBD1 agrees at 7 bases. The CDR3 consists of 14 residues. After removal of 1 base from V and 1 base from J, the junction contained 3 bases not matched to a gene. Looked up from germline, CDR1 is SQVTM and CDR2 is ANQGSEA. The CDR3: CSVEVSGGNTEAFF. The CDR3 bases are TGCAGCGTTGAAGTTTCAGGGGGGAACACTGAAGCTTTCTTT.

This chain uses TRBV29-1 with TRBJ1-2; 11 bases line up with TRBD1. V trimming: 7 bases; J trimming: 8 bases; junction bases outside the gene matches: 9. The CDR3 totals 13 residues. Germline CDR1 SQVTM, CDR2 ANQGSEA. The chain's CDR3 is CSAGDRGEAGYTF. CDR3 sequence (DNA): TGCAGCGCCGGGGACAGGGGGGAGGCGGGCTACACCTTC. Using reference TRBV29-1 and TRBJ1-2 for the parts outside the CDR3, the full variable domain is SAVISQKPSRDICQRGTSLTIQCQVDSQVTMMFWYRQQPGQSLTLIATANQGSEATYESGFVIDKFPISRPNLTFSTLTVSNMSPEDSSIYLCSAGDRGEAGYTFGSGTRLTVV.

The CDR3 sequence: CAISENRDNYGYTF. CDR3 in DNA: TGTGCCATCAGTGAGAACAGGGACAACTATGGCTACACCTTC. The chain uses TRBV10-3 and TRBJ1-2; D is perhaps TRBD1 (6 bases). This CDR3 has 14 amino acids. Germline V gives CDR1 ENHRY, CDR2 SYGVKD. The ends were cut back, 2 bases at V and 2 bases at J, with 9 bases in the middle.

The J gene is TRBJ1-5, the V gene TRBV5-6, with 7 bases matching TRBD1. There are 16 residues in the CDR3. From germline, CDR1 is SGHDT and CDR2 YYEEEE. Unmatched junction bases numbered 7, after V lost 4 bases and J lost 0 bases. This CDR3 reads CASSPSTGYSNQPQHF. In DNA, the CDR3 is TGTGCCAGCAGCCCGTCGACAGGGTATAGCAATCAGCCCCAGCATTTT.

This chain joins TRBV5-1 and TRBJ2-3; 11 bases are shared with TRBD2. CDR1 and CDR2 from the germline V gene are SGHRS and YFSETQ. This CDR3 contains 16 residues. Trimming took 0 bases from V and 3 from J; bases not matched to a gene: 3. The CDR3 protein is CASSLGLAGGTDTQYF. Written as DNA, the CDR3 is TGCGCCAGCAGCTTGGGGCTAGCGGGAGGTACAGATACGCAGTATTTT.

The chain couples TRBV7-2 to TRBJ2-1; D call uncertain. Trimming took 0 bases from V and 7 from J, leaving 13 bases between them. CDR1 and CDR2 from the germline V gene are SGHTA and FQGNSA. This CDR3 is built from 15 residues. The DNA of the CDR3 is TGTGCCAGCAGCTTAGCCGGCGAACAGTTTAATGAGCAGTTCTTC. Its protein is CASSLAGEQFNEQFF. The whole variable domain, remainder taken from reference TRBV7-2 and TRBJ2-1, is GAGVSQSPSNKVTEKGKDVELRCDPISGHTALYWYRQSLGQGLEFLIYFQGNSAPDKSGLPSDRFSAERTGGSVSTLTIQRTQQEDSAVYLCASSLAGEQFNEQFFGPGTRLTVL.

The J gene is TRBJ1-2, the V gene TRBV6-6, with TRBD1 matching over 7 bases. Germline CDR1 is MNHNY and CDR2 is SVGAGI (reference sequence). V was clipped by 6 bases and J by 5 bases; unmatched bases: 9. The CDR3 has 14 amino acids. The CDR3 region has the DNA TGTGCCAGCAGCTTACTCGGGACAGAGTATGGCTACACCTTC. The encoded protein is CASSLLGTEYGYTF.

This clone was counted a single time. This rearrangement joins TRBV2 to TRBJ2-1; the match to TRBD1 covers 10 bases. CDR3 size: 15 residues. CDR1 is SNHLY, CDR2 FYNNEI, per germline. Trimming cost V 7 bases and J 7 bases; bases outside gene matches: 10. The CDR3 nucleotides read TGTGCCAGCAAGGAAGGGACAGGGGCGATAAATGAGCAGTTCTTC. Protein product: CASKEGTGAINEQFF.

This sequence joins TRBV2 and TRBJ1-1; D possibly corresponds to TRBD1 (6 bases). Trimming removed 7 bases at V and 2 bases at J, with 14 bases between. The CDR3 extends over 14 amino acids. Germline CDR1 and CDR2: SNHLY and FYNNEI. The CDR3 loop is CASIAHRVNTEAFF. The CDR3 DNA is TGTGCCAGCATAGCGCACAGGGTTAACACTGAAGCTTTCTTT.

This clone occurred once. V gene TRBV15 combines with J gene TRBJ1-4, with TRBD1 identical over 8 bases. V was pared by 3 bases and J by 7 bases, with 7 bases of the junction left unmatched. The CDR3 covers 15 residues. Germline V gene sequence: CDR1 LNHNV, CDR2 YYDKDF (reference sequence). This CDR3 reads CATSSRQGSGEKLFF. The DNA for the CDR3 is TGTGCCACCAGCAGTAGACAGGGGTCGGGTGAAAAACTGTTTTTT.

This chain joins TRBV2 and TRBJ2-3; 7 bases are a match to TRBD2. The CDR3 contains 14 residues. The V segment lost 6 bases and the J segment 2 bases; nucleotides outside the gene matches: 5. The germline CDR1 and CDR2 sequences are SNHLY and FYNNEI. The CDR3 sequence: CASSNRDYTDTQYF. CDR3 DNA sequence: TGTGCCAGCAGCAATAGGGACTACACAGATACGCAGTATTTT.

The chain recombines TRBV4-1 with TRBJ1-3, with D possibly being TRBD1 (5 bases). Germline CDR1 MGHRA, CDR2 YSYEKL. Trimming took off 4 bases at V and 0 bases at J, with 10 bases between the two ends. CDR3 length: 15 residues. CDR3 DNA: TGCGCCAGCAGCCCCAGGGTTCTCTCTGGAAACACCATATATTTT. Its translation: CASSPRVLSGNTIYF.

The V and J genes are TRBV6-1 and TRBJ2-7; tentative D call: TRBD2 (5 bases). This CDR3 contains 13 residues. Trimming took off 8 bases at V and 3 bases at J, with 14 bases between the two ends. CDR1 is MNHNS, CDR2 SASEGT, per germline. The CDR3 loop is CASGRHENYEQYF. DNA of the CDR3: TGTGCCAGCGGGAGACACGAAAACTACGAGCAGTACTTC.

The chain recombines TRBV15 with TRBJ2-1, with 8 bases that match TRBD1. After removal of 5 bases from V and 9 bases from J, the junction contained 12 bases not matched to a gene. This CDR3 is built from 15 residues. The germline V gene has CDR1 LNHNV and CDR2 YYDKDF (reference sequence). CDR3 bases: TGTGCCACCAGCCAGGACAGGGCCGGAGTGGGTGAGCAGTTCTTC. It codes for CATSQDRAGVGEQFF. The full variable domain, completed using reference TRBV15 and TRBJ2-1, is DAMVIQNPRYQVTQFGKPVTLSCSQTLNHNVMYWYQQKSSQAPKLLFHYYDKDFNNEADTPDNFQSRRPNTSFCFLDIRSPGLGDTAMYLCATSQDRAGVGEQFFGPGTRLTVL.